The 12 T cell receptor beta chains listed next were all sequenced from one sample in a study of T cell clonality in common variable immunodeficiency. The data were produced by immunoSEQ multiplex PCR, yet TCRdb's version contains in-frame clones alone and is incomplete. The sample gives around 60,000 clones, none seen only once, and the top ten clones hold 1.5% to 2%. The sequenced sample was peripheral blood mononuclear cells. The source of these receptors is a person between 18 and 75 years old in good health.

As regards this clone: The read terminates 3 residues before the CDR3 end, so the remaining end is supplied by the germline J gene. The V gene is TRBV5-1, the J gene TRBJ2-5; 8 nucleotides agree with TRBD1. The V gene end was trimmed by 1 base and the J gene end by 4 bases; junction bases not matched to a gene: 9. The CDR3 contains 16 residues. Germline CDR1 and CDR2: SGHRS and YFSETQ. Incomplete CDR3 DNA: TGCGCCAGCAGCTTGCGGCAGGGGGCGCCAGGAGAGACC. It is translated as CASSLRQGAPGET. In full, the CDR3 is CASSLRQGAPGETQYF.

This clone was counted ten times or more. Read sequence stops 3 residues before the CDR3 end, and the germline J gene provides the missing end. V gene TRBV5-4 combines with J gene TRBJ2-5; D gene uncertain. CDR3 length equals 13 residues. CDR1 and CDR2 from the germline V gene are SGHNT and YYREEE (reference sequence). Trimming removed 1 base at V and 3 bases at J, with 7 bases between. CDR3 region: CASSLPREETQYF. The sequenced part of the CDR3 DNA is TGTGCCAGCAGCTTGCCTAGAGAAGAGACC.

The table lists this clone with many counts. From the germline J gene comes the end of the CDR3, since the read stops 3 residues before it. This chain links TRBV6-2 or TRBV6-3 with TRBJ2-2; D is undetermined. V was shortened by 0 bases and J by 5 bases, with 4 bases between the two germline ends. The CDR3 consists of 13 residues. In germline, CDR1 is MNHEY, CDR2 SVGEGT. CDR3 region: CASSYSYTGELFF. CDR3 DNA (partial): TGTGCCAGCAGTTACTCGTATACCGGGGAG.

This clone was picked up many times. The read comes to an end 3 residues before the CDR3 does, leaving the germline J gene to fill in the end. This rearrangement joins TRBV30 to TRBJ2-7, with D maybe TRBD1 (6 bases). V lost 5 bases and J 6 bases, leaving 8 bases between the germline ends. The CDR3 has 10 residues. The V gene's germline CDR1 is GTSNPN and CDR2 SVGIG (reference sequence). The part of the CDR3 DNA that was read is TGTGCCTGGGGGGGCGGCGAG. This sequence encodes CAWGGGE. The entire CDR3 is CAWGGGEQYF.

This clone was observed at least ten times. The CDR3 end lies 3 residues beyond the end of the read and is filled in from the germline J gene. The chain carries TRBV7-9 and TRBJ1-1, with D maybe TRBD1 (6 bases). CDR3 length equals 14 residues. Germline V gene data show CDR1 as SEHNR and CDR2 as FQNEAQ (reference sequence). Trimming left V 5 bases short and J 2 bases short, with 12 bases between. The covered CDR3 bases are TGTGCCAGCAGCCCCCTCAGGGGCAACACTGAA. This gives the protein CASSPLRGNTE. The whole CDR3 protein is CASSPLRGNTEAFF.

Concerning this clone: The read ends 3 residues early relative to the CDR3; the germline J gene fills the gap. The chain links TRBV5-1 to TRBJ2-1; TRBD1 is a possible D gene (6 bases). This CDR3 has 14 residues. V was trimmed by 0 bases and J by 8 bases, leaving 12 bases between them. Germline loops: CDR1 SGHRS, CDR2 YFSETQ. The sequenced part of the CDR3 DNA is TGCGCCAGCAGCTTGGGGGGTGGGGGCTATGAG. Residues: CASSLGGGGYE. The CDR3 in its entirety is CASSLGGGGYEQFF.

The table lists this clone with many counts. The missing CDR3 end, 3 residues past where the read stops, is filled in from the germline J gene. The chain joins TRBV7-3 to TRBJ2-1; 8 nucleotides agree with TRBD1. Trimming at V came to 1 base and at J to 0 bases, leaving 11 bases not matched to a gene. Germline V gives CDR1 SGHTA, CDR2 FQGTGA. The CDR3 consists of 19 residues. The sequenced CDR3 bases are TGTGCCAGCAGCTTAAATTTTGGGACAGGCTCGGCCTCCTACAATGAG. Protein product: CASSLNFGTGSASYNE. The whole CDR3 sequence is CASSLNFGTGSASYNEQFF.

Turning to this clone: The DNA ends 3 residues before the CDR3 does, and the rest of the CDR3 is filled in from the germline J gene. The J gene is TRBJ2-3, the V gene TRBV10-2, with 11 bases identical to TRBD2. This CDR3 contains 16 residues. The J segment lost 2 bases and the V segment lost 3 bases, leaving 4 bases of the junction unmatched. Per germline, CDR1 WSHSY and CDR2 SAAADI. The CDR3 loop reads CASSDRLAGPTDTQYF. CDR3 DNA (partial): TGCGCCAGCAGTGATCGACTAGCGGGACCCACAGATACG.

At least ten counts were recorded for this clone. The read comes to an end 3 residues before the CDR3 does, leaving the germline J gene to fill in the end. V gene TRBV5-1 combines with J gene TRBJ2-1, with TRBD2 identical over 8 bases. The length of the CDR3 is 18 residues. The ends lost 4 bases at V and 6 bases at J; junction bases unmatched: 18. Germline CDR1 is SGHRS and CDR2 is YFSETQ. The CDR3 region is CASSRGQIAGSGGNEQFF. The CDR3 DNA, read in part, is TGCGCCAGCAGCCGCGGACAGATAGCGGGATCGGGAGGCAATGAG.

This clone has at least ten counts. The CDR3 end is not reached by the read, which stops 3 residues before it; the germline J gene fills it in. The chain has TRBV14 and TRBJ2-2, with a weak D call TRBD1 (6 bases). Trimming took off 4 bases at V and 3 bases at J, with 21 bases between the two ends. The CDR3 spans 18 residues. Germline V CDR1 and CDR2: SGHDN, FVKESK. The CDR3 loop reads CASSPSRGRRSDTGELFF. CDR3 DNA, as far as it was read: TGTGCCAGCAGCCCAAGTAGGGGGAGACGGTCGGACACCGGGGAG.

This clone came up many times. The CDR3 extends 3 residues past the end of the read, so its final part is completed from the germline J gene. The gene calls are TRBV30 and TRBJ2-1; D may be TRBD2 (6 bases). CDR1 and CDR2 from the germline V gene are GTSNPN and SVGIG (reference sequence). This CDR3 comprises 16 residues. Trimming pared 0 bases from V and 8 bases from J, leaving 20 bases between. CDR3: CAWSVPDSGLGDEQFF. Incomplete CDR3 DNA: TGTGCCTGGAGTGTACCGGATAGCGGCCTCGGGGATGAG.

This clone showed up many times. The CDR3 end falls 3 residues outside the read, so it is completed with the germline J gene. The J gene is TRBJ1-2, the V gene TRBV19; TRBD1 matches 7 bases. Germline CDR1 reads LNHDA; CDR2 reads SQIVND (reference sequence). After removal of 5 bases from V and 6 bases from J, the junction contained 6 bases not matched to a gene. This CDR3 contains 13 residues. The CDR3 region is CASSAGTADGYTF. Partial CDR3 DNA: TGTGCCAGTAGTGCCGGGACAGCCGATGGC.